These 20 T cell receptor beta chains originate from one sample sequenced in a study of blood T cell repertoires in COVID-19. Method: immunoSEQ multiplex PCR; TCRdb's copy keeps in-frame clones and lacks some. The sample gives about 190,000 clones, about three quarters of which show up once; 26% is in the top ten. Sequenced input: peripheral blood. Receptors were obtained from a woman aged 70-85 years with acute or convalescent COVID-19.

The rearrangement uses TRBV24-1 and TRBJ2-1, with TRBD2 matching over 7 bases. V was pared by 3 bases and J by 1 base, with 8 bases of the junction left unmatched. Germline CDR1 reads KGHDR; CDR2 reads SFDVKD. This CDR3 is built from 17 residues. CDR3 protein: CATSDSGETLSYNEQFF. The CDR3 DNA follows: TGTGCCACCAGTGATAGCGGGGAAACCCTGTCCTACAATGAGCAGTTCTTC.

The sample holds one count of this clone. V gene TRBV27 combines with J gene TRBJ2-5, with a possible D match to TRBD1 (5 bases). V was shortened by 5 bases and J by 5 bases, with 15 bases between the two germline ends. This CDR3 spans 14 amino acids. Germline loops: CDR1 MNHEY, CDR2 SMNVEV (reference sequence). The CDR3 reads CASSPRTGQETQYF. The CDR3 DNA reads as TGTGCCAGCAGTCCAAGAACAGGCCAGGAGACCCAGTACTTC.

This clone was seen a handful of times. This chain connects TRBV5-5 to TRBJ2-7, with TRBD2 matching 7 bases. The CDR3 runs to 13 residues. V was clipped by 4 bases and J by 5 bases; unmatched bases: 6. Germline values: CDR1 SGHKS, CDR2 YYEKEE (reference sequence). CDR3 protein: CASSGSGTNEQYF. In nucleotides, the CDR3 is TGTGCCAGCAGCGGGAGCGGGACGAACGAGCAGTACTTC. Full variable domain (rest looked up from reference TRBV5-5 and TRBJ2-7): DAGVTQSPTHLIKTRGQQVTLRCSPISGHKSVSWYQQVLGQGPQFIFQYYEKEERGRGNFPDRFSARQFPNYSSELNVNALLLGDSALYLCASSGSGTNEQYFGPGTRLTVT.

The chain combines TRBV2 with TRBJ1-4; D is undetermined. V was shortened by 1 base and J by 3 bases, with 6 bases between the two germline ends. The CDR3 loop spans 14 amino acids. Germline CDR1 SNHLY, CDR2 FYNNEI. The CDR3 sequence is CASSEGRSNEKLFF. Here the CDR3 DNA reads TGTGCCAGCAGTGAAGGCAGATCTAATGAAAAACTGTTTTTT.

The genes are TRBV27 and TRBJ2-5; D is ambiguous. Germline CDR1 is MNHEY and CDR2 is SMNVEV (reference sequence). Trimming took off 3 bases at V and 7 bases at J, with 12 bases between the two ends. This CDR3 has 13 residues. CDR3 in amino acids: CASSFHQRATQYF. The CDR3 coding sequence is TGTGCCAGCAGTTTCCACCAACGCGCGACCCAGTACTTC.

Concerning this clone itself: An end of the junction does not agree with germline; a read error may underlie this. CDR3 sequence (DNA): TGTGCCATCAGTTCCCAGGGTCTCGGCTACACCTTC. Its translation: CAISSQGLGYTF. V and J are TRBV24-1 and TRBJ1-2; D is possibly TRBD1 (5 bases). The V gene's germline CDR1 is KGHDR and CDR2 SFDVKD. The CDR3 totals 12 residues.

The gene calls are TRBV29-1 and TRBJ2-2; weak D call: TRBD1 (6 bases). With 7 bases removed from V and 2 bases from J, the gap between germline ends came to 14 bases. Germline values: CDR1 SQVTM, CDR2 ANQGSEA. This CDR3 is 14 amino acids long. The CDR3 loop is CSARDRINTGELFF. The CDR3 DNA reads TGCAGCGCCCGAGACAGGATTAACACCGGGGAGCTGTTTTTT.

In this sample, this clone turned up once. The chain combines TRBV10-1 with TRBJ2-1; the match to TRBD2 covers 7 bases. Per the germline V gene, CDR1 is WNHNN and CDR2 is SYGVQD (reference sequence). V lost 2 bases, J lost 9 bases, and 7 bases stayed unmatched. This CDR3 contains 14 residues. The CDR3 bases are TGCGCCAGCAGTGAGCGTACGACTAGCACTGAGCAGTTCTTC. Residues: CASSERTTSTEQFF.

The chain links TRBV5-1 to TRBJ2-7, with 7 positions matching TRBD2. This CDR3 spans 16 amino acids. J lost 1 base, V lost 0 bases, and 7 bases had no gene match. CDR1 SGHRS and CDR2 YFSETQ come from the germline V gene. CDR3 coding DNA: TGCGCCAGCAGCTTGGGGGCTAGCGGACAATCCTACGAGCAGTACTTC. Amino acid sequence: CASSLGASGQSYEQYF. Full variable domain (remainder filled in from reference TRBV5-1 and TRBJ2-7): KAGVTQTPRYLIKTRGQQVTLSCSPISGHRSVSWYQQTPGQGLQFLFEYFSETQRNKGNFPGRFSGRQFSNSRSEMNVSTLELGDSALYLCASSLGASGQSYEQYFGPGTRLTVT.

This clone occurred once. The chain employs TRBV9 and TRBJ1-4; maybe TRBD1 (5 bases). Germline CDR1 and CDR2: SGDLS and YYNGEE. This CDR3 has 13 residues. Trimming took off 3 bases at V and 8 bases at J, with 11 bases between the two ends. The CDR3 loop reads CASSAGFEEKLFF. In nucleotides, the CDR3 is TGTGCCAGCAGCGCAGGGTTTGAGGAAAAACTGTTTTTT.

The chain couples TRBV29-1 to TRBJ1-1; D remains ambiguous. This CDR3 region has 13 residues. The germline CDR1 and CDR2 sequences are SQVTM and ANQGSEA. Trimming cost V 2 bases and J 0 bases, with 7 bases left between them. CDR3 nucleotide sequence: TGCAGCGTTGAAACGGAGATGAACACTGAAGCTTTCTTT. It is translated as CSVETEMNTEAFF.

The chain links TRBV7-2 to TRBJ1-2; no reliable D call. The CDR3 covers 15 residues. Per the germline V gene, CDR1 is SGHTA and CDR2 is FQGNSA. Trimming took 1 base from V and 0 from J, leaving 9 bases between them. This CDR3 reads CASSLEPGANYGYTF. In DNA, the CDR3 is TGTGCCAGCAGCTTAGAGCCAGGTGCTAACTATGGCTACACCTTC.

J is TRBJ1-5 and V is TRBV2; 7 bases match TRBD1. CDR1 and CDR2 (germline): SNHLY, FYNNEI. The trim removed 7 bases at V and 7 bases at J, leaving 13 bases unmatched. The CDR3 has 15 amino acids. As DNA, the CDR3 is TGTGCCAGCAACGGAAAGGGGGCGCTTAAACAGCCCCAGCATTTT. This gives the protein CASNGKGALKQPQHF.

The rearrangement joins TRBV6-1 to TRBJ1-1; D is possibly TRBD1 (6 bases). Germline values: CDR1 MNHNS, CDR2 SASEGT. The CDR3 is 17 residues long. Between the trimmed V and J ends, which lost 4 bases and 0 bases, there was a span of 18 bases. CDR3 DNA sequence: TGTGCCAGCAGTGTTCAGACTGGCTGGACAGTGAACACTGAAGCTTTCTTT. It is translated as CASSVQTGWTVNTEAFF.

This chain links TRBV10-1 with TRBJ2-3, with 10 bases that match TRBD2. Germline V gives CDR1 WNHNN, CDR2 SYGVQD (reference sequence). V trimming: 4 bases; J trimming: 4 bases; junction bases outside the gene matches: 11. The CDR3 loop spans 17 amino acids. The CDR3 sequence: CASSGGGTSGNPDTQYF. The CDR3 DNA reads as TGCGCCAGCAGTGGAGGGGGCACTAGCGGGAACCCAGATACGCAGTATTTT.

V and J are TRBV28 and TRBJ1-5, with 10 bases matching TRBD1. CDR1 is MDHEN and CDR2 is SYDVKM in the germline V gene. CDR3 length: 16 amino acids. V lost 5 bases and J lost 4; bases outside the gene matches: 8. For the CDR3, the DNA is TGTGCCAGCAGTCCTGCAAGGACAGGGGGGAATCAGCCCCAGCATTTT. Amino acids: CASSPARTGGNQPQHF.

V and J are TRBV2 and TRBJ2-3, with D unresolved. The V and J ends lost 5 bases and 0 bases respectively, with 12 bases between them. This CDR3 comprises 15 residues. Germline V gene sequence: CDR1 SNHLY, CDR2 FYNNEI. Written as DNA, the CDR3 is TGTGCCAGCAGTCTCGGCGCGGCTAGCACAGATACGCAGTATTTT. Translating it yields CASSLGAASTDTQYF.

The CDR3, as DNA: TGTGCCAGCAGTGAAGCGACCCCGGGACTAGAAGTCTCGAAGCAGTTCTTC. Translation: CASSEATPGLEVSKQFF. The chain has TRBV2 and TRBJ2-1; 8 positions match TRBD2. The germline CDR1 and CDR2 sequences are SNHLY and FYNNEI. CDR3 length: 17 residues. The ends lost 0 bases at V and 11 bases at J; junction bases unmatched: 15.

The J gene is TRBJ2-2, the V gene TRBV6-5, with a tentative D call TRBD2 (7 bases). Trimming pared 4 bases from V and 3 bases from J, leaving 12 bases between. Germline CDR1 and CDR2: MNHEY and SVGAGI. The CDR3 runs to 15 residues. CDR3 DNA sequence: TGTGCCAGCAGTTTATCGGGGGGCCACACCGGGGAGCTGTTTTTT. Protein product: CASSLSGGHTGELFF.

The CDR3 protein is CASSPRTGGSSIQYF. The CDR3 DNA reads TGTGCCAGCAGCCCGAGGACAGGGGGCTCGAGCATTCAGTACTTC. The chain has TRBV9 and TRBJ2-4, with TRBD1 identical over 11 bases. This CDR3 spans 15 amino acids. V shed 4 bases, J shed 9 bases, and the junction held 9 bases outside the gene matches. Germline loops: CDR1 SGDLS, CDR2 YYNGEE.